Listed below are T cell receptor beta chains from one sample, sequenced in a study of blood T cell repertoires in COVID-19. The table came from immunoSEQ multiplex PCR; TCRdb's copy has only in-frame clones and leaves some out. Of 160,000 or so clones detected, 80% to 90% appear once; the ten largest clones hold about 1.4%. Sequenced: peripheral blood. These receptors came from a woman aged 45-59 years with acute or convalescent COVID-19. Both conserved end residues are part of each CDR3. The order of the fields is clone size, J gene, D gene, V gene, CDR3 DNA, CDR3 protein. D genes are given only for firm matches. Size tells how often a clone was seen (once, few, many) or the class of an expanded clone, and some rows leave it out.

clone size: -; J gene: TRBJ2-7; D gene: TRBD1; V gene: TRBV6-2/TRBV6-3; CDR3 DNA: TGTGCCAGCAGTCGGCCCCGGGACAGCCTATCCCACGAGCAGTACTTC; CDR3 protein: CASSRPRDSLSHEQYF
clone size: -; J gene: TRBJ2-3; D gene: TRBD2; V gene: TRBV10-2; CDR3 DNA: TGCGCCAGCAGTGAGCTCGCAGCGGGAGTAATCGGGTCACCAGATACGCAGTATTTT; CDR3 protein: CASSELAAGVIGSPDTQYF
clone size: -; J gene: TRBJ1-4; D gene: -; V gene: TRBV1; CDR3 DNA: TGCACCAGCAGCCAAGGGGAAGGGGGCGGTGAAAAACTGTTTTTT; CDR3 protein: CTSSQGEGGGEKLFF
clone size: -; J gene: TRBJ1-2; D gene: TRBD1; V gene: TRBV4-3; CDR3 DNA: TGCGCCAGCAGCCAAGACCATCGACAGGGGAACTATGGCTACACCTTC; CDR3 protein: CASSQDHRQGNYGYTF
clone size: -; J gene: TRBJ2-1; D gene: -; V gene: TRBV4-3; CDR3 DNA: TGCGCCAGCAGCCAAGATTCGAGTGTTAATGAGCAGTTCTTC; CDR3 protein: CASSQDSSVNEQFF
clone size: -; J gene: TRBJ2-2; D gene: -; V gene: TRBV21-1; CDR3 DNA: TGTGCCAGCAGCAAAGTACCGCCGCGGGCTAGCGGAACGAACACCGGGGAGCTGTTTTTT; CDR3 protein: CASSKVPPRASGTNTGELFF
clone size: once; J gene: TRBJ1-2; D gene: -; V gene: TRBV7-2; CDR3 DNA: TGTGCCAGCAGCCCACCGGTTGAGTATGGCTACACCTTC; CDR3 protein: CASSPPVEYGYTF
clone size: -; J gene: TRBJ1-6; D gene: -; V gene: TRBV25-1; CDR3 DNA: TGTGCCAGCAGTGAATTAGTAATTTCACCCCTCCACTTT; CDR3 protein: CASSELVISPLHF
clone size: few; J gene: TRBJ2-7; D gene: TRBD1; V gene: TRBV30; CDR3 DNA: TGTGCCTGGTTCCAACCGGGACAGAGAGAGCAGTACTTC; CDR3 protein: CAWFQPGQREQYF
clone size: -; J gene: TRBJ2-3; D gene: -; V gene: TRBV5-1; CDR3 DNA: TGCGCCAGCAGCCCAGGGAAGTATCAATCTGGGCATCTGAGCCCAGATACGCAGTATTTT; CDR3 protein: CASSPGKYQSGHLSPDTQYF
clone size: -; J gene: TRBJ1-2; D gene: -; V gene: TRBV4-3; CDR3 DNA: TGCGCCAGCAGCCAAGATAGGGCAGGGCCCTATGGCTACACCTTC; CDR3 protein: CASSQDRAGPYGYTF
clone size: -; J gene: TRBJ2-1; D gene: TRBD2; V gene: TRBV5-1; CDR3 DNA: TGCGCCAGCAGCTTGGGTCCTTTAGCGGGAAGGAATGAGCAGTTCTTC; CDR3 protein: CASSLGPLAGRNEQFF
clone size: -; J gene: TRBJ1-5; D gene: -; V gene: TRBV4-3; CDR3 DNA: TGCGCCAGCAGCCAAGAAGCACAGTTCAATCAGCCCCAGCATTTT; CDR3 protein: CASSQEAQFNQPQHF
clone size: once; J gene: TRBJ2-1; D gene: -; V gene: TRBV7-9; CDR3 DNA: TGTGCCAGCAGCTCTTATAGGCGGGACGATCGAGCGCTACACAATGAGCAGTTCTTC; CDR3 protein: CASSSYRRDDRALHNEQFF
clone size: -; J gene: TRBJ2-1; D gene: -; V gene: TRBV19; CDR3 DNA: TGTGCCAGTAGTATAGACCCAAACGGGTACAATGAGCAGTTCTTC; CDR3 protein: CASSIDPNGYNEQFF
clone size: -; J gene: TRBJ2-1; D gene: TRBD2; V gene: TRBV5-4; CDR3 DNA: TGTGCCAGCAGCTTGTGGGGGGGCTACAATGAGCAGTTCTTC; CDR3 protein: CASSLWGGYNEQFF
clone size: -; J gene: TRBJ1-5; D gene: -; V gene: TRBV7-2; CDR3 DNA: TGTGCCAGCAGTCCGAGGGACTCCTACATGGCCCAGCATTTT; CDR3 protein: CASSPRDSYMAQHF
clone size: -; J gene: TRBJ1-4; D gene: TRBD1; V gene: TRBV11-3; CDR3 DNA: TGTGCCAGCAGCTCCCCGGGACAGGGGGCGGAAAAACTGTTTTTT; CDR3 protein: CASSSPGQGAEKLFF
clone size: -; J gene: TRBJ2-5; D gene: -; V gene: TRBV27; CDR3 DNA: TGTGCCAGCAGTTTGCGTGGAGTAGAGACCCAGTACTTC; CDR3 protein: CASSLRGVETQYF
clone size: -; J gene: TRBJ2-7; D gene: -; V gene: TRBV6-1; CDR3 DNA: TGTGCCAGCAGTGAAGCAGGGGATACCTACGAGCAGTACTTC; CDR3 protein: CASSEAGDTYEQYF
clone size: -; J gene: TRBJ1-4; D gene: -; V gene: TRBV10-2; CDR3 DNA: TGCGCCAGCAGTTCTAGCAGTACTAATGAAAAACTGTTTTTT; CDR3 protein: CASSSSSTNEKLFF
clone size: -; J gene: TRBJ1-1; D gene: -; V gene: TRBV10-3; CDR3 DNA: TGTGCCATCAGCGCCAGGAACACTGAAGCTTTCTTT; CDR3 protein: CAISARNTEAFF
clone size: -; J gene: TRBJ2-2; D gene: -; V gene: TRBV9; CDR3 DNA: TGTGCCAGCAGCGTGGGAGTTCTTACGAACACCGGGGAGCTGTTTTTT; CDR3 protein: CASSVGVLTNTGELFF
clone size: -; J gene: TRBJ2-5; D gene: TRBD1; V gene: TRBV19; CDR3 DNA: TGTGCCAGTAGTATGAGGGACAGGGTACAAGAGACCCAGTACTTC; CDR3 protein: CASSMRDRVQETQYF
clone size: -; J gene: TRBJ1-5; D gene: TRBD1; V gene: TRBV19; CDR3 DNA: TGTGCCAGTAGTGAGGAGACAGGGGTATCGGGCAATCAGCCCCAGCATTTT; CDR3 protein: CASSEETGVSGNQPQHF
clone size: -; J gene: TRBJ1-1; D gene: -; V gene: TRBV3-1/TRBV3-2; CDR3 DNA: TGTGCCAGCAGCCAAGAGGGGTTGGGCAGGGAGAACACTGAAGCTTTCTTT; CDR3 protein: CASSQEGLGRENTEAFF
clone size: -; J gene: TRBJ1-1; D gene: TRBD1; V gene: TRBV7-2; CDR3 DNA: TGTGCCAGCACAAACTCCCGGGACAGGCCGTCTGAAGCTTTCTTT; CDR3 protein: CASTNSRDRPSEAFF
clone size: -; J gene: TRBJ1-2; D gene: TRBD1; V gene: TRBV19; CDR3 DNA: TGTGCCAGTAGTACTCGGACAGGGGGTGCACGTAACTATGGCTACACCTTC; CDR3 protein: CASSTRTGGARNYGYTF
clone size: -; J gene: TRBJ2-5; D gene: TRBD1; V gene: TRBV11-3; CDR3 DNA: TGTGCCAGCAGCTTAGGGACAGGGGGCTTGGCTCAAGAGACCCAGTACTTC; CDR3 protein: CASSLGTGGLAQETQYF
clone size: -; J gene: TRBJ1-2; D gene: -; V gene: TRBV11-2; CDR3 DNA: TGTGCCAGCAGCTTAGTAGCAGGGAGGAGGGATAACTATGGCTACACCTTC; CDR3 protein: CASSLVAGRRDNYGYTF
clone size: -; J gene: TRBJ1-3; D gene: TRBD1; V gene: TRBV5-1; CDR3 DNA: TGCGCCAGCGGGAGGGGACAGGACGGAAACACCATATATTTT; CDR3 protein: CASGRGQDGNTIYF
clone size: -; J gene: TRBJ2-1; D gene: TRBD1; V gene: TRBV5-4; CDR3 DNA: TGTGCCAGCAGCCAAACCGGGACAGCCTACAATGAGCAGTTCTTC; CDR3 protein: CASSQTGTAYNEQFF
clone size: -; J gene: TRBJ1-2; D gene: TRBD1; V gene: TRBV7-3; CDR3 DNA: TGTGCCAGCAGCTTAAAAGGGACAGCTGGCTACACCTTC; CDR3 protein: CASSLKGTAGYTF
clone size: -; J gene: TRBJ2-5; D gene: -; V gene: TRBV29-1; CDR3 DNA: TGCAGCCCTGGGACTCCGGAGACCCAGTACTTC; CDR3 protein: CSPGTPETQYF
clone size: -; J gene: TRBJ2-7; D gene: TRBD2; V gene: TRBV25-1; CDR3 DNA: TGTGCCAGCAGTGCAAGACTAGCGGCCTACGAGCAGTACTTC; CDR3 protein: CASSARLAAYEQYF
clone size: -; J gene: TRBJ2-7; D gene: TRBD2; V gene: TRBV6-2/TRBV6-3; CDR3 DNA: TGTGCCAGCAGTCTTGGGACTAGCGGGAGGACAGGCCACGAGCAGTACTTC; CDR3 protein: CASSLGTSGRTGHEQYF
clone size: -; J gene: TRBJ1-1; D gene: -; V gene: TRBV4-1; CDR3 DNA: TGCGCCAGCAGCCATGTAGGGGCTGACACTGAAGCTTTCTTT; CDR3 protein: CASSHVGADTEAFF
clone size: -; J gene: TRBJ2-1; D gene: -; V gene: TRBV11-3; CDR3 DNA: TGTGCCAGCAGCCTGGGTGGGGGGGACATGAATGAGCAGTTCTTC; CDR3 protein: CASSLGGGDMNEQFF
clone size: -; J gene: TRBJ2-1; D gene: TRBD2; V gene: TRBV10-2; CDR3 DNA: TGCGCCAGCAAACGGACTAGCGGGGGGGTAGGTGAGCAGTTCTTC; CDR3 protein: CASKRTSGGVGEQFF
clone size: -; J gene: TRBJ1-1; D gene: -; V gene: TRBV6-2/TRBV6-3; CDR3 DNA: TGTGCCAGCAGTTACGCCTCAGGGGATACTGAAGCTTTCTTT; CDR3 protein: CASSYASGDTEAFF
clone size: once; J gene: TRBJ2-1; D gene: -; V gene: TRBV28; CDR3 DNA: TGTGCCAGCCTTTCAGTTTCCGGGACTTACAATGAGCAGTTCTTC; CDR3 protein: CASLSVSGTYNEQFF
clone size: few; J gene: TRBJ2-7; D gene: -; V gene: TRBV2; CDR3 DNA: TGTGCCAGCAGATTCACAGGAACCGAGCAGTACTTC; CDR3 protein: CASRFTGTEQYF
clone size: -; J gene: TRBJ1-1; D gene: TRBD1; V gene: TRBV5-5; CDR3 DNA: TGTGCCAGCAGCTTGGCCGGGACAGCAAACACTGAAGCTTTCTTT; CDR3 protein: CASSLAGTANTEAFF
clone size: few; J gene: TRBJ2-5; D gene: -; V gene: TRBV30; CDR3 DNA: TGTGCCTGGAGTGTACTCAGGGGAGGGGAGACCCAGTACTTC; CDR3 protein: CAWSVLRGGETQYF
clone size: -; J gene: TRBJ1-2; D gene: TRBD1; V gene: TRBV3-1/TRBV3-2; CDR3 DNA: TGTGCCAGCAGCCCCCGGGACAGCTATGGCTACACCTTC; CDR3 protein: CASSPRDSYGYTF
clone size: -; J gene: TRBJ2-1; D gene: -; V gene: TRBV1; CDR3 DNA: TGCACCAGCAGCGCACACGGACAGAGTTCTGGGGATGAGCAGTTCTTC; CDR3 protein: CTSSAHGQSSGDEQFF
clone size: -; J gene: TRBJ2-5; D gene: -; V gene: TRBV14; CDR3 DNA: TGTGCCAGCAGCCAAGTAGGGGCGGGAACCCAGTACTTC; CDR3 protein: CASSQVGAGTQYF
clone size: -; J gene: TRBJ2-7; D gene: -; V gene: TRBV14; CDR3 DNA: TGTGCCAGCAGCCGCAGCTCCTACGAGCAGTACTTC; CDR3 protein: CASSRSSYEQYF
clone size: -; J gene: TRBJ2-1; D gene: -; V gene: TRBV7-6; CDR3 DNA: TGTGCCAGCAGCCTGGGGCCAAGCTCCTACAATGAGCAGTTCTTC; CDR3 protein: CASSLGPSSYNEQFF
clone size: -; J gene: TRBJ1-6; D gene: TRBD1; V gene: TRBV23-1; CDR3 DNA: TGCGCCAGCAGTCTTGGGACAGGTTTTTCACCCCTCCACTTT; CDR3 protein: CASSLGTGFSPLHF
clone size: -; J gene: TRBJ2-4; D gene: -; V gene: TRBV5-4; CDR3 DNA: TGTGCCAGCAGCCGTTACGACTCCCGGCAGTACTTC; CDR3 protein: CASSRYDSRQYF